The 13 T cell receptor beta chains in this list originate from one sample, sequenced in a study of identical twins. TCRdb passed the 5' RACE reads through MiXCR, listing each CDR3 protein once. This sample has roughly 470,000 distinct CDR3 sequences; about 13% occur once, and the top ten carry more than 0.8%. The same sample was also studied in work on yellow fever vaccine responses in identical twins.

The sample consisted of CD4+ T cells sorted from blood. The receptor set was obtained from a woman younger than 30 in good health.

This clonotype was recorded a few times. The chain couples TRBV6-1 to TRBJ1-2; the D is unclear. Germline CDR1 MNHNS, CDR2 SASEGT. The CDR3 covers 12 residues. V shed 0 bases and J shed 3 bases, with 2 bases lying between them. Here the CDR3 reads CASSEAHYGYTF. For the CDR3, the DNA is TGTGCCAGCAGTGAAGCACACTATGGCTACACCTTC.

This clonotype occurred many times. The CDR3 region has the DNA TGTGCCAGCAGCTTAGCTGTTGAGCAGTTCTTC. Translated: CASSLAVEQFF. The chain has TRBV7-9 and TRBJ2-1; no clear D. Germline-derived CDR1 and CDR2 are SEHNR and FQNEAQ (reference sequence). The CDR3 runs 11 residues. The V and J ends lost 0 bases and 9 bases respectively, with 3 bases between them.

This chain joins TRBV20-1 and TRBJ1-1; D is uncertain. Per germline, CDR1 DFQATT and CDR2 SNEGSKA (reference sequence). The CDR3 is made up of 14 amino acids. Trimming stripped 0 bases from V and 1 base from J, with 9 bases between. This CDR3 is CSARDRRSNTEAFF. For the CDR3, the DNA is TGCAGTGCTAGAGATCGCAGGTCGAACACTGAAGCTTTCTTT.

This clonotype was detected only a few times. The chain joins TRBV12-3 or TRBV12-4 to TRBJ2-7; 8 bases line up with TRBD2. The CDR3 has 17 residues. V gave up 3 bases and J gave up 1 base; unmatched junction bases: 11. As DNA, the CDR3 is TGTGCCAGCAGTTTTTGGGCGGGGGGTACACTTTCCTACGAGCAGTACTTC. Amino acid sequence: CASSFWAGGTLSYEQYF.

This clonotype was seen a handful of times. The chain couples TRBV28 to TRBJ2-3, with D uncertain. CDR3 length: 14 residues. Germline V gene lookup returns CDR1 MDHEN and CDR2 SYDVKM. Trimming took off 1 base at V and 1 base at J, with 6 bases between the two ends. The CDR3 sequence is CASSLYSRTDTQYF. The CDR3 coding sequence is TGTGCCAGCAGTTTATACAGTCGCACAGATACGCAGTATTTT.

This clonotype was seen ten or more times. The rearrangement uses TRBV29-1 and TRBJ2-3; D is possibly TRBD1 (6 bases). The CDR3 is 15 residues long. Germline CDR1 is SQVTM and CDR2 is ANQGSEA. The germline V and J ends were trimmed by 5 bases and 0 bases, with 15 bases remaining between them. The CDR3 DNA sequence: TGCAGCGTTTATATCCGGGACACCAGCACAGATACGCAGTATTTT. Amino acids: CSVYIRDTSTDTQYF.

This chain joins TRBV20-1 and TRBJ1-3, with D tentatively TRBD1 (5 bases). CDR1 is DFQATT, CDR2 SNEGSKA, per germline (reference sequence). The CDR3 contains 16 residues. Trimming pared 6 bases from V and 0 bases from J, leaving 18 bases between. CDR3 sequence: CSARGRGVLSGNTIYF. The CDR3 DNA reads TGCAGTGCCCGAGGTCGGGGCGTCCTCTCTGGAAACACCATATATTTT.

Many counts were recorded for this clonotype. The V gene is TRBV7-9, the J gene TRBJ2-1; no firm D call. The germline V and J ends were trimmed by 7 bases and 7 bases, with 8 bases remaining between them. This CDR3 has 11 amino acids. Germline CDR1 SEHNR, CDR2 FQNEAQ (reference sequence). CDR3: CASTRGNEQFF. CDR3 DNA sequence: TGTGCCAGCACCAGAGGAAATGAGCAGTTCTTC.

The V gene is TRBV18, the J gene TRBJ1-2; D is possibly TRBD1 (5 bases). The CDR3 has 15 residues. V dropped 3 bases and J dropped 4 bases, with 15 bases sitting between them. Germline values: CDR1 KGHSH, CDR2 LQKENI. The CDR3 DNA sequence: TGTGCCAGCTCACCCCTTGACAGAGAAGGCTATGGCTACACCTTC. This gives the protein CASSPLDREGYGYTF.

V and J are TRBV3-1 and TRBJ2-5, with TRBD2 matching over 8 bases. This CDR3 is built from 14 residues. Germline V gene data show CDR1 as LGHDT and CDR2 as YNNKEL (reference sequence). V was pared by 1 base and J by 6 bases, with 4 bases of the junction left unmatched. As DNA, the CDR3 is TGTGCCAGCAGCCAAGCGGGGGGGCGGCAGACCCAGTACTTC. Encoded protein: CASSQAGGRQTQYF.

The rearrangement uses TRBV2 and TRBJ2-4, with TRBD1 as a possible D gene (6 bases). Germline CDR1 reads SNHLY; CDR2 reads FYNNEI. Between the trimmed V and J ends, which lost 7 bases and 4 bases, there was a span of 11 bases. This CDR3 is built from 13 residues. CDR3 bases: TGTGCCAGCACCCTACAGGGTAAAAACATTCAGTACTTC. It encodes CASTLQGKNIQYF.

This chain joins TRBV2 and TRBJ2-5, with 7 bases fitting TRBD2. CDR1 is SNHLY, CDR2 FYNNEI, per germline. The J segment lost 3 bases and the V segment lost 5 bases, leaving 6 bases of the junction unmatched. CDR3 size: 14 residues. CDR3 bases: TGTGCCAGCAGTAAACTAGCGTCTAAAGAGACCCAGTACTTC. It is translated as CASSKLASKETQYF.

This clonotype was recorded a few times. J is TRBJ2-7 and V is TRBV5-1, with TRBD2 matching over 10 bases. J was trimmed by 0 bases and V by 4 bases; bases with no gene match: 7. The CDR3 consists of 16 residues. CDR1 is SGHRS, CDR2 YFSETQ, per germline. CDR3 in amino acids: CASSKGLAEASYEQYF. The CDR3 nucleotides are TGCGCCAGCAGCAAAGGACTAGCGGAGGCCTCCTACGAGCAGTACTTC. The full variable domain, rest sourced from reference TRBV5-1 and TRBJ2-7, is KAGVTQTPRYLIKTRGQQVTLSCSPISGHRSVSWYQQTPGQGLQFLFEYFSETQRNKGNFPGRFSGRQFSNSRSEMNVSTLELGDSALYLCASSKGLAEASYEQYFGPGTRLTVT.